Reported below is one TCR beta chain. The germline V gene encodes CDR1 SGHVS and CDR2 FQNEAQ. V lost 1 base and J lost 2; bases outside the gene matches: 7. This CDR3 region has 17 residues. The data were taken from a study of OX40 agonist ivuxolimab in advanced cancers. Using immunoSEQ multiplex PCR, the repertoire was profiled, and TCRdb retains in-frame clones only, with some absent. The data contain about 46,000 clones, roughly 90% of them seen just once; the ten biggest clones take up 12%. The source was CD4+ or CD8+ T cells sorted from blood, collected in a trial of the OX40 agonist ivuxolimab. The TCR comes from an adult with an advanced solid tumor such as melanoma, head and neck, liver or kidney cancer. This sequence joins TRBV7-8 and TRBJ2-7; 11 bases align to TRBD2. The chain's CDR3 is CASSLGLAGRGTYEQYF. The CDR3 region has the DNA TGTGCCAGCAGCTTAGGACTAGCGGGGAGAGGTACCTACGAGCAGTACTTC.